This TCR beta chain derives from a study of T cells in Graves' hyperthyroidism and ophthalmopathy. The study, taken as a whole, reports: Researchers found most expanded thyroid clonotypes above 0.001 in blood as well.

This clonotype was picked up many times. What it binds is unknown. Diagnostic assessment was based on clinical symptoms, serum thyroxine and TRAb, thyroid ultrasound and orbital computed tomography. Amplified regions were TCR beta CDR3 sequences from RNA transcripts. First-round RT-PCR with HTBI primers amplified the TCR CDR3 region. Using its own MiXCR run on the multiplex PCR reads, TCRdb lists one record per CDR3 protein. The table includes 350,000 or so distinct CDR3 sequences, 15% to 20% detected once. The CDR3 is 19 residues long. Looked up from germline, CDR1 is MDHEN and CDR2 is SYDVKM. V lost 6 bases, J lost 6 bases, and 18 bases stayed unmatched.

The J gene is TRBJ2-2, the V gene TRBV28, with 11 positions matching TRBD1. Sequencing was done on a sample of blood. This sequence originates from a middle-aged woman with Graves' ophthalmopathy. CDR3 sequence: CASSYHRTGGWRGPGELFF. The CDR3 nucleotides are TGTGCCAGCAGCTACCATCGGACAGGGGGCTGGCGCGGTCCCGGGGAGCTGTTTTTT. Based on the CDR3 plus reference TRBV28 and TRBJ2-2, the full variable domain is DVKVTQSSRYLVKRTGEKVFLECVQDMDHENMFWYRQDPGLGLRLIYFSYDVKMKEKGDIPEGYSVSREKKERFSLILESASTNQTSMYLCASSYHRTGGWRGPGELFFGEGSRLTVL.